A single sample is the source of the 12 T cell receptor beta chains below, sequenced in a study of PD-1 blockade in mismatch repair-deficient tumors. Method: immunoSEQ multiplex PCR; TCRdb's copy keeps in-frame clones and lacks some. The repertoire holds roughly 120,000 clones, with about nine tenths as singletons. The material was peripheral blood, obtained about 17 months after starting pembrolizumab. The receptors were sampled from an adult with mismatch repair-deficient cancer.

This clone showed up just once. The chain recombines TRBV28 with TRBJ2-1; TRBD2 agrees at 14 bases. This CDR3 spans 18 amino acids. The germline CDR1 and CDR2 sequences are MDHEN and SYDVKM. V gave up 5 bases and J gave up 10 bases; unmatched junction bases: 16. The CDR3 sequence is CASSVLTGTSGRRDEQFF. CDR3 coding DNA: TGTGCCAGCAGTGTACTGACCGGGACTAGCGGGAGAAGGGACGAGCAGTTCTTC.

The chain carries TRBV9 and TRBJ2-3; no clear D. Germline lookup yields CDR1 SGDLS and CDR2 YYNGEE. The V end was cut by 3 bases, the J end by 0 bases, with 8 bases between. The CDR3 sequence is 14 residues long. In nucleotides, the CDR3 is TGTGCCAGCAGCGACGGAACTAGCACAGATACGCAGTATTTT. Translated: CASSDGTSTDTQYF. The variable domain in full, with the rest retrieved from reference TRBV9 and TRBJ2-3, is DSGVTQTPKHLITATGQRVTLRCSPRSGDLSVYWYQQSLDQGLQFLIQYYNGEERAKGNILERFSAQQFPDLHSELNLSSLELGDSALYFCASSDGTSTDTQYFGPGTRLTVL.

The chain combines TRBV7-9 with TRBJ1-1; a possible D gene is TRBD1 (6 bases). Germline lookup yields CDR1 SEHNR and CDR2 FQNEAQ (reference sequence). The CDR3 consists of 16 residues. V lost 5 bases to trimming and J lost 1 base, with 17 bases between them. The CDR3 sequence is CASSKLRTAGNTEAFF. The CDR3 DNA is TGTGCCAGCAGCAAACTAAGGACAGCCGGGAACACTGAAGCTTTCTTT.

The chain recombines TRBV15 with TRBJ2-7; D may correspond to TRBD1 or TRBD2 (5 bases each). In germline, CDR1 is LNHNV, CDR2 YYDKDF (reference sequence). V lost 1 base, J lost 4 bases, and 8 bases lay in between. There are 13 residues in the CDR3. The CDR3 region is CATSRGGYYEQYF. The DNA for the CDR3 is TGTGCCACCAGCAGAGGGGGGTATTACGAGCAGTACTTC.

This sequence joins TRBV30 and TRBJ2-7, with no clear D. The CDR3 consists of 14 residues. V lost 0 bases to trimming and J lost 3 bases, with 12 bases between them. Germline CDR1 reads GTSNPN; CDR2 reads SVGIG (reference sequence). The CDR3 region has the DNA TGTGCCTGGAGTGTTACTCCTGGATACTACGAGCAGTACTTC. Protein product: CAWSVTPGYYEQYF.

This sequence joins TRBV10-2 and TRBJ1-5; unclear D gene. V was trimmed by 4 bases and J by 0 bases, leaving 4 bases between them. The germline CDR1 and CDR2 sequences are WSHSY and SAAADI. The CDR3 length is 13 residues. CDR3 bases: TGCGCCAGCAGTGTAAATAGCAATCAGCCCCAGCATTTT. Protein: CASSVNSNQPQHF.

This clone has only one observation. J is TRBJ2-3 and V is TRBV28; D is uncertain. This CDR3 has 10 amino acids. The germline CDR1 and CDR2 sequences are MDHEN and SYDVKM. The V end was cut by 9 bases, the J end by 2 bases, with 3 bases between. The CDR3 nucleotides read TGTGCCAGTTCCACAGATACGCAGTATTTT. The encoded protein is CASSTDTQYF.

This chain connects TRBV18 to TRBJ2-3, with TRBD1 identical over 7 bases. The V gene's germline CDR1 is KGHSH and CDR2 LQKENI. V lost 8 bases, J lost 8 bases, and 16 bases stayed unmatched. The CDR3 spans 15 residues. The CDR3 nucleotides read TGTGCCAGCACCCCCCCGGGACAGAGAAGTATTACGCAGTATTTT. It encodes CASTPPGQRSITQYF.

J is TRBJ2-2 and V is TRBV11-3; 9 bases align to TRBD2. This CDR3 spans 17 amino acids. J lost 2 bases, V lost 5 bases, and 9 bases had no gene match. Germline V lookup: CDR1 SGHNT, CDR2 YENEEA. The CDR3 is CASSPRGTSSNTGELFF. The CDR3 region has the DNA TGTGCCAGCAGCCCTAGGGGGACTAGCTCTAACACCGGGGAGCTGTTTTTT.

The chain uses TRBV28 and TRBJ2-3; possible D gene TRBD1, 6 bases. The germline V gene encodes CDR1 MDHEN and CDR2 SYDVKM. This CDR3 is built from 13 residues. V lost 8 bases and J lost 0, with 9 bases in between. Here the CDR3 reads CASGGDSTDTQYF. CDR3 DNA sequence: TGTGCCAGCGGGGGCGACAGCACAGATACGCAGTATTTT.

This chain joins TRBV28 and TRBJ1-5; D unclear. The germline V gene encodes CDR1 MDHEN and CDR2 SYDVKM. V lost 4 bases and J 0 bases, leaving 10 bases between the germline ends. The CDR3 consists of 15 residues. CDR3: CASSSPQDSNQPQHF. The DNA for the CDR3 is TGTGCCAGCAGTTCCCCTCAGGATAGCAATCAGCCCCAGCATTTT.

V is TRBV4-1 and J is TRBJ2-1; possible D gene TRBD2, 5 bases. Germline values: CDR1 MGHRA, CDR2 YSYEKL. This CDR3 is 15 amino acids long. V was cut by 3 bases and J by 0 bases, with 9 bases left in between. The CDR3, as DNA: TGCGCCAGCAGCCACGGCGGAGGCTCCTACAATGAGCAGTTCTTC. This sequence encodes CASSHGGGSYNEQFF.